This T cell receptor beta chain was captured in a study of PD-L1 blockade in urothelial cancer. On the study more broadly: Samples came from 3 weeks, at the second dose, and 6 weeks into treatment. Blood samples contained a median about 150,000 T cells.

Specified time point: pretreatment peripheral blood. TCRdb's copy holds only in-frame clones and misses some; the assay was immunoSEQ multiplex PCR. In the table there are some 40,000 clones, more than 70% of which are singletons. Study observations and caveats: Tumor-associated blood clones were expanded more by durable-benefit patients at 3 weeks.

In regard to this clone: Antigen specificity is unknown.

This specimen was PBMCs, taken around atezolizumab (anti-PD-L1) treatment. This sequence was found in a donor at least 40 years old with urothelial cancer.

The CDR3 sequence is CASSPTGQGGETQYF. The CDR3 DNA reads TGTGCCAGCAGCCCCACGGGACAGGGAGGAGAGACCCAGTACTTC. The rearrangement uses TRBV7-6 and TRBJ2-5; 9 positions match TRBD1. The CDR3 length is 15 residues. Germline CDR1 and CDR2: SGHVS and FNYEAQ. V shed 5 bases and J 4 bases; nucleotides not matched to a gene: 8.